A single sample is the source of the 11 T cell receptor beta chains below, sequenced in a study of blood T cells in healthy people across ages. The authors ran a second PCR of about 7 to 11 cycles using a sample-barcoded 5' primer and a J-beta primer mix. TCRdb redid the calling of the 5' RACE reads with MiXCR, one entry per CDR3 protein. The repertoire has roughly 560,000 distinct CDR3 sequences, 24% of them found once; the top ten carry 8.7%. These data were also filed under a second study, of T cells of mothers and their children.

The sample consisted of blood. All receptors come from a boy between 10 and 17 years old in good health.

The rearrangement uses TRBV27 and TRBJ2-1, with 14 bases aligning to TRBD2. V shed 4 bases and J 7 bases; nucleotides not matched to a gene: 9. Per the germline V gene, CDR1 is MNHEY and CDR2 is SMNVEV (reference sequence). The CDR3 is 17 amino acids. The CDR3 here is CASSSGTSGSRSNEQFF. CDR3 bases: TGTGCCAGCAGTTCCGGGACTAGCGGGAGCAGGAGTAATGAGCAGTTCTTC.

The genes are TRBV6-2 or TRBV6-3 and TRBJ2-1; 7 bases line up with TRBD1. V was pared by 7 bases and J by 0 bases, with 6 bases of the junction left unmatched. The CDR3 consists of 15 residues. From germline, CDR1 is MNHEY and CDR2 SVGEGT. The CDR3 loop is CASTKGTVSYNEQFF. CDR3 DNA: TGTGCCAGCACCAAGGGGACAGTCTCCTACAATGAGCAGTTCTTC.

The V call is TRBV20-1, the J call TRBJ2-1; 16 bases are shared with TRBD2. The germline V gene has CDR1 DFQATT and CDR2 SNEGSKA (reference sequence). J was trimmed by 15 bases and V by 3 bases; bases with no gene match: 11. This CDR3 has 15 amino acids. CDR3 coding DNA: TGCAGTGCTAGGGGAGACCCCGGGACTAGCGGGAGGGTGTTCTTC. Amino acids: CSARGDPGTSGRVFF.

The genes are TRBV25-1 and TRBJ1-2; no definite D call. Germline V gives CDR1 MGHDK, CDR2 SYGVNS. The V gene lost 2 bases and the J gene lost 1 base, with 8 bases spanning the gap. This CDR3 has 14 amino acids. As DNA, the CDR3 is TGTGCCAGCAGTGAACAGGCCTATAACTATGGCTACACCTTC. It yields the protein CASSEQAYNYGYTF.

The sample holds a few counts of this clonotype. V gene TRBV4-3 combines with J gene TRBJ1-2, with 8 bases lining up with TRBD1. Losses at the gene ends were 0 bases for V and 2 bases for J; bases not matched to a gene: 8. Per germline, CDR1 LGHNA and CDR2 YSLEER. This CDR3 region has 17 residues. CDR3: CASSQEGLQGANYGYTF. In DNA, the CDR3 is TGCGCCAGCAGCCAAGAGGGTCTGCAGGGGGCGAACTATGGCTACACCTTC.

This clonotype was observed a handful of times. A read error may account for a junction end that differs from germline. This CDR3 is CASSSSVAGGDRFF. The CDR3 nucleotides are TGTGCCAGCTCCTCCTCCGTAGCGGGGGGGGATCGGTTCTTC. J is TRBJ2-7 and V is TRBV7-3; 11 nucleotides align to TRBD2. CDR1 is SGHTA and CDR2 is FQGTGA in the germline V gene. The CDR3 length is 14 residues. The complete variable domain, with remaining parts taken from reference TRBV7-3 and TRBJ2-7, reads GAGVSQTPSNKVTEKGKYVELRCDPISGHTALYWYRQSLGQGPEFLIYFQGTGAADDSGLPNDRFFAVRPEGSVSTLKIQRTERGDSAVYLCASSSSVAGGDRFFGPGTRLTVT.

This clonotype was detected many times. The rearrangement links TRBV29-1 to TRBJ2-2; D is perhaps TRBD2 (7 bases). The germline V gene has CDR1 SQVTM and CDR2 ANQGSEA. The CDR3 spans 13 residues. As DNA, the CDR3 is TGCGGCCTGAGGACAGCGGGGACCGGGGAGCTGTTTTTT. Protein sequence: CGLRTAGTGELFF.

This rearrangement joins TRBV6-4 to TRBJ1-6; D gene uncertain. This CDR3 spans 13 amino acids. V shed 0 bases and J shed 5 bases, with 2 bases lying between them. Germline V lookup: CDR1 MRHNA, CDR2 SNTAGT. CDR3 loop: CASSDSNNSPLHF. As DNA, the CDR3 is TGTGCCAGCAGTGACTCGAATAATTCACCCCTCCACTTT.

This clonotype showed up many times. The chain has TRBV25-1 and TRBJ2-4; TRBD1 or TRBD2 may be the D gene (7 bases each). The ends were cut back, 2 bases at V and 8 bases at J, with 16 bases in the middle. In germline, CDR1 is MGHDK, CDR2 SYGVNS. CDR3 size: 15 residues. CDR3 protein: CASSEDAGGGDIQYF. The CDR3, as DNA: TGTGCCAGCAGTGAAGATGCAGGGGGAGGGGACATTCAGTACTTC. The variable domain in full, completed from reference TRBV25-1 and TRBJ2-4, reads EADIYQTPRYLVIGTGKKITLECSQTMGHDKMYWYQQDPGMELHLIHYSYGVNSTEKGDLSSESTVSRIRTEHFPLTLESARPSHTSQYLCASSEDAGGGDIQYFGAGTRLSVL.

J is TRBJ2-7 and V is TRBV20-1; possible D gene TRBD1, 5 bases. Trimming shortened V by 0 bases and J by 5 bases, and 11 bases separated the two germline ends. The CDR3 spans 13 residues. Germline values: CDR1 DFQATT, CDR2 SNEGSKA (reference sequence). DNA for the CDR3: TGCAGTGCTAGAGACAGGGTGGTCGACGAGCAGTACTTC. It encodes CSARDRVVDEQYF.

This clonotype was observed a handful of times. The chain links TRBV30 to TRBJ1-2; D possibly corresponds to TRBD1 (6 bases). V lost 0 bases and J 5 bases, leaving 10 bases between the germline ends. This CDR3 spans 13 amino acids. Germline V CDR1 and CDR2: GTSNPN, SVGIG (reference sequence). The CDR3 sequence: CAWSVGTPYGYTF. The DNA of the CDR3 is TGTGCCTGGAGTGTAGGGACACCGTATGGCTACACCTTC.